Below are 30 T cell receptor beta chains sequenced from a single sample in a study of blood T cells in healthy people across ages. A second PCR of 7 to 11 cycles used a sample-barcoded 5' primer and a J-beta primer mix. TCRdb redid the calling of the 5' RACE reads with MiXCR, one entry per CDR3 protein. The sample has about 730,000 distinct CDR3 sequences, about 42% seen once. Input material: blood. The source is an older woman in good health.

This clonotype was recorded once. The V and J genes are TRBV3-1 and TRBJ2-1; D possibly uses TRBD1 or TRBD2 (5 bases each). The germline CDR1 and CDR2 sequences are LGHDT and YNNKEL (reference sequence). The length of the CDR3 is 13 residues. V was pared by 1 base and J by 7 bases, with 8 bases between. Written as DNA, the CDR3 is TGTGCCAGCAGCCAAGGGAGGACAAATGAGCAGTTCTTC. It is translated as CASSQGRTNEQFF.

The genes are TRBV11-2 and TRBJ2-1, with a weak D call TRBD1 (5 bases). Trimming left V 5 bases short and J 9 bases short, with 14 bases between. The CDR3 covers 13 residues. CDR1 and CDR2 from the germline V gene are SGHAT and FQNNGV. The CDR3 loop reads CASSPLGAAEQFF. The CDR3 DNA is TGTGCCAGCAGCCCATTAGGGGCCGCTGAGCAGTTCTTC.

This clonotype was counted ten times or more. The chain carries TRBV12-3 or TRBV12-4 and TRBJ2-6; D unresolved. The V gene lost 5 bases and the J gene lost 0 bases, with 14 bases spanning the gap. The CDR3 extends over 17 amino acids. CDR3 residues: CASSARTSLSGANVLTF. The CDR3 coding sequence is TGTGCCAGCAGTGCCCGTACCTCTCTCTCTGGGGCCAACGTCCTGACTTTC.

The chain combines TRBV3-1 with TRBJ2-3; D may be TRBD1 or TRBD2 (5 bases each). The germline V gene has CDR1 LGHDT and CDR2 YNNKEL (reference sequence). The V and J ends lost 4 bases and 5 bases respectively, with 25 bases between them. This CDR3 contains 18 residues. The CDR3 spells CASSLVPGLASLQDTQYF. In DNA form, the CDR3 reads TGTGCCAGCAGCCTTGTCCCGGGGCTAGCTAGTCTTCAAGATACGCAGTATTTT.

This clonotype has only a few counts. This chain links TRBV4-2 with TRBJ2-7; the match to TRBD2 covers 7 bases. The CDR3 spans 19 residues. Germline CDR1 and CDR2: LGHNA and YNFKEQ. The V gene end was trimmed by 0 bases and the J gene end by 0 bases; junction bases not matched to a gene: 14. CDR3 protein: CASSQEAPMGAGYSYEQYF. The CDR3 region has the DNA TGTGCCAGCAGCCAAGAAGCTCCAATGGGAGCGGGGTACTCCTACGAGCAGTACTTC.

The gene calls are TRBV6-2 or TRBV6-3 and TRBJ2-3; 8 bases agree with TRBD2. Per the germline V gene, CDR1 is MNHEY and CDR2 is SVGEGT. After removal of 4 bases from V and 0 bases from J, the junction contained 6 bases not matched to a gene. This CDR3 is 16 amino acids long. The CDR3 DNA sequence: TGTGCCAGCAGTTGCGGGGCTAGCGGGAGCACAGATACGCAGTATTTT. It specifies CASSCGASGSTDTQYF.

On this clonotype: No DNA is shown, since the ends of the CDR3 on it are uncertain; the CDR3 is the one TCRdb lists. The chain links TRBV3-1 to TRBJ2-4; the D call TRBD1 from the table was never checked on the DNA. Germline loops: CDR1 LGHDT, CDR2 YNNKEL (reference sequence). From its first to its last residue, the CDR3 has 14 amino acids. The CDR3 here is CASSQVGSGAQRYF.

This clonotype was seen only a few times. V is TRBV10-3 and J is TRBJ1-1; the D gene is possibly TRBD1 (5 bases). This CDR3 comprises 14 residues. The V end lost 4 bases, the J end lost 6 bases, and 15 bases lay between the germline ends. The germline CDR1 and CDR2 sequences are ENHRY and SYGVKD. The CDR3 reads CAISALGKGAEAFF. Here the CDR3 DNA reads TGTGCCATCAGTGCCCTCGGGAAAGGGGCTGAAGCTTTCTTT.

V gene TRBV6-2 or TRBV6-3 combines with J gene TRBJ1-2; D remains unclear. Trimming cost V 4 bases and J 8 bases, with 23 bases left between them. The CDR3 runs 16 residues. The V gene's germline CDR1 is MNHEY and CDR2 SVGEGT. In DNA, the CDR3 is TGTGCCAGCAGTTCGGACGGCGCTATTTTTTCGAGGGGCTACACCTTC. Amino acids: CASSSDGAIFSRGYTF.

The V gene is TRBV29-1, the J gene TRBJ2-3, with D possibly matching TRBD2 (6 bases). Germline V gives CDR1 SQVTM, CDR2 ANQGSEA. The V and J ends lost 3 bases and 2 bases respectively, with 12 bases between them. The CDR3 extends over 14 amino acids. Here the CDR3 DNA reads TGCAGCGTTGACGGGAGACTAGTCACAGATACGCAGTATTTT. Encoded protein: CSVDGRLVTDTQYF.

V gene TRBV10-3 combines with J gene TRBJ2-7, with 7 bases matching TRBD1. V shed 3 bases and J 9 bases; nucleotides not matched to a gene: 11. This CDR3 has 14 amino acids. Germline CDR1 and CDR2: ENHRY and SYGVKD. This chain's CDR3 is CAISEGQAALGQYF. CDR3 DNA sequence: TGTGCCATCAGTGAAGGACAGGCCGCACTAGGGCAGTACTTC.

In its sample, this clonotype was seen a few times. The V call is TRBV11-2, the J call TRBJ2-1, with D maybe TRBD2 (5 bases). V lost 5 bases and J lost 9, with 14 bases in between. This CDR3 has 13 residues. Per the germline V gene, CDR1 is SGHAT and CDR2 is FQNNGV. The CDR3 DNA follows: TGTGCCAGCAGCAGGACTCAGACCGGTGAGCAGTTCTTC. This gives the protein CASSRTQTGEQFF.

A few counts support this clonotype. The gene calls are TRBV9 and TRBJ2-1; 12 nucleotides agree with TRBD2. The germline V gene encodes CDR1 SGDLS and CDR2 YYNGEE. The CDR3 runs 20 residues. J was trimmed by 0 bases and V by 0 bases; bases with no gene match: 10. The CDR3 DNA is TGTGCCAGCAGCGTAGACGTGGGACTAGCGGGCATCGGCTCCTACAATGAGCAGTTCTTC. Translated, it gives CASSVDVGLAGIGSYNEQFF. Combining the CDR3 with reference TRBV9 and TRBJ2-1 gives the whole variable domain DSGVTQTPKHLITATGQRVTLRCSPRSGDLSVYWYQQSLDQGLQFLIQYYNGEERAKGNILERFSAQQFPDLHSELNLSSLELGDSALYFCASSVDVGLAGIGSYNEQFFGPGTRLTVL.

In the case of this clonotype: A read error may account for a junction end that differs from germline. The rearrangement joins TRBV4-3 to TRBJ1-1, with unresolved D. The germline V gene has CDR1 LGHNA and CDR2 YSLEER. The CDR3 length is 16 residues. Written as DNA, the CDR3 is TGCGCCAGCAGCCAAGGACAAGAGCTGAAGAACACTGGAGCTTTCTTT. As protein: CASSQGQELKNTGAFF.

The chain recombines TRBV20-1 with TRBJ2-6; D not resolved. This CDR3 is built from 17 residues. The germline CDR1 and CDR2 sequences are DFQATT and SNEGSKA (reference sequence). Trimming pared 0 bases from V and 2 bases from J, leaving 14 bases between. In DNA form, the CDR3 reads TGCAGTGCTAGAGAATTAGTCAAAACACCTGGGGCCAACGTCCTGACTTTC. It is translated as CSARELVKTPGANVLTF.

The chain has TRBV7-3 and TRBJ2-6; tentative D call: TRBD1 (5 bases). The CDR3 sequence is 16 residues long. Germline values: CDR1 SGHTA, CDR2 FQGTGA. V shed 3 bases and J shed 0 bases, with 9 bases lying between them. This CDR3 is CASSFRTPSGANVLTF. CDR3 DNA: TGTGCCAGCAGCTTCCGGACACCCTCTGGGGCCAACGTCCTGACTTTC.

A remark on this clonotype: A single base separates this from a much larger clone, so it may be a read error. The V gene is TRBV6-1, the J gene TRBJ2-5; D ambiguous. CDR3 size: 12 residues. Trimming took off 10 bases at V and 5 bases at J, with 14 bases between the two ends. Germline CDR1 is MNHNS and CDR2 is SASEGT. In DNA form, the CDR3 reads TGTGCCAACAGAGGATCGGAGGAGACCCAGTACTTC. Translation: CANRGSEETQYF.

The V call is TRBV18, the J call TRBJ2-1; 10 bases fit TRBD2. V was clipped by 3 bases and J by 8 bases; unmatched bases: 7. This CDR3 contains 15 residues. The V gene's germline CDR1 is KGHSH and CDR2 LQKENI. CDR3 DNA: TGTGCCAGCTCACCTACTAGCGGGGCGAGGGATGAGCAGTTCTTC. Protein sequence: CASSPTSGARDEQFF.

J is TRBJ2-7 and V is TRBV28; tentatively, D is TRBD1 or TRBD2 (5 bases each). The CDR3 is made up of 11 amino acids. The V and J ends lost 7 bases and 6 bases respectively, with 10 bases between them. The V gene's germline CDR1 is MDHEN and CDR2 SYDVKM. The CDR3 sequence is CASTGAREQYF. CDR3 DNA: TGTGCCAGCACCGGGGCACGCGAGCAGTACTTC.

To note about this clonotype: At one end, the junction sequence differs from germline, possibly due to a read error. This rearrangement joins TRBV20-1 to TRBJ2-5, with a tentative D call TRBD1 (6 bases). The CDR3 spans 16 residues. The germline V gene encodes CDR1 DFQATT and CDR2 SNEGSKA (reference sequence). In DNA, the CDR3 is TGCAGCGCTAGAGGAAACAGGGTCGGCCCCCAAGAGACCCAGTACTTC. It specifies CSARGNRVGPQETQYF.

In its sample, this clonotype was seen many times. The genes are TRBV29-1 and TRBJ2-6, with D uncertain. The CDR3 runs 16 residues. V lost 0 bases and J 1 base, leaving 10 bases between the germline ends. CDR1 and CDR2 (germline): SQVTM, ANQGSEA. CDR3 in DNA: TGCAGCGTTGAAGAAGGCGCGAAGTCTGGGGCCAACGTCCTGACTTTC. Residues: CSVEEGAKSGANVLTF.

This chain joins TRBV10-3 and TRBJ2-5; 9 bases map to TRBD1. The CDR3 runs to 13 residues. Germline V CDR1 and CDR2: ENHRY, SYGVKD. J gave up 11 bases and V 6 bases, and 10 bases lay outside the gene matches. The CDR3 loop reads CAISRDRENEQYF. DNA of the CDR3: TGTGCCATCAGCAGGGACAGGGAAAATGAGCAGTACTTC.

In this sample, this clonotype turned up many times. V and J are TRBV20-1 and TRBJ1-5; D is unclear. The germline V gene has CDR1 DFQATT and CDR2 SNEGSKA (reference sequence). Trimming cost V 3 bases and J 1 base, with 19 bases left between them. The CDR3 runs to 17 residues. CDR3 nucleotides: TGCAGTGCTAGGGATCCCAAGGGCTTAGGGAGCAATCAGCCCCAGCATTTT. Translating gives CSARDPKGLGSNQPQHF.

This clonotype has only a few counts. V usage is TRBV12-3 or TRBV12-4 and J usage is TRBJ2-7; no definite D call. V shed 3 bases and J shed 5 bases, with 5 bases lying between them. The CDR3 loop spans 11 amino acids. CDR3 in amino acids: CASSFTNEQYF. In nucleotides, the CDR3 is TGTGCCAGCAGTTTTACCAACGAGCAGTACTTC.

This clonotype was picked up a small number of times. The genes are TRBV20-1 and TRBJ2-7; 10 bases agree with TRBD2. This CDR3 has 18 amino acids. The germline V gene has CDR1 DFQATT and CDR2 SNEGSKA (reference sequence). V was pared by 1 base and J by 0 bases, with 12 bases of the junction left unmatched. CDR3 in amino acids: CSARGGGGLAVSSYEQYF. As DNA, the CDR3 is TGCAGTGCTAGAGGAGGAGGAGGACTAGCGGTTAGCTCCTACGAGCAGTACTTC.

V gene TRBV5-6 combines with J gene TRBJ2-6; D remains unclear. This CDR3 contains 16 residues. Trimming took off 0 bases at V and 4 bases at J, with 11 bases between the two ends. Looked up from germline, CDR1 is SGHDT and CDR2 is YYEEEE. In DNA, the CDR3 is TGTGCCAGCAGCTTGGGTGCTGGGTTCGGGGCCAACGTCCTGACTTTC. Translated, it gives CASSLGAGFGANVLTF.

This clonotype has only a few counts. The V gene is TRBV6-5, the J gene TRBJ2-7, with TRBD1 matching 8 bases. The CDR3 is 13 residues long. The ends lost 8 bases at V and 2 bases at J; junction bases unmatched: 5. Germline lookup yields CDR1 MNHEY and CDR2 SVGAGI. The CDR3 nucleotides read TGTGCCAGCCACAGGACAGGGACCTACGAGCAGTACTTC. Its translation: CASHRTGTYEQYF.

This clonotype was counted many times. J is TRBJ2-1 and V is TRBV20-1, with D possibly TRBD1 on 5 matching bases. The germline V gene has CDR1 DFQATT and CDR2 SNEGSKA (reference sequence). This CDR3 is built from 14 residues. Trimming took 5 bases from V and 4 from J, leaving 15 bases between them. This chain's CDR3 is CSAVAAGLYNEQFF. The CDR3 coding sequence is TGCAGTGCTGTGGCGGCAGGGTTATACAATGAGCAGTTCTTC.

This clonotype appeared once. The chain couples TRBV20-1 to TRBJ2-1; TRBD2 aligns across 9 bases. The end of the DNA aligns better with TRBJ2-7, so the J call may be wrong. This CDR3 is 17 amino acids long. Germline-derived CDR1 and CDR2 are DFQATT and SNEGSKA (reference sequence). In DNA, the CDR3 is TGCAGTGCTAGTAGCGTTAGCGGGAGATCGGGTTACAATGAGCAGTACTTC. Its protein is CSASSVSGRSGYNEQYF.

Many counts were recorded for this clonotype. The chain joins TRBV4-2 to TRBJ2-5, with TRBD2 as a possible D gene (6 bases). This CDR3 contains 14 residues. V lost 0 bases and J lost 5, with 10 bases in between. CDR1 and CDR2 from the germline V gene are LGHNA and YNFKEQ. This CDR3 reads CASSQEAGRETQYF. The DNA for the CDR3 is TGTGCCAGCAGCCAAGAGGCGGGGAGGGAGACCCAGTACTTC.